This paragraph reports one T cell receptor (beta chain). Its specificity is unknown. V dropped 1 base and J dropped 6; count of bases not matched to a gene: 6. The germline V gene has CDR1 SGHRS and CDR2 YFSETQ. This CDR3 region has 15 residues. In the PCR, 60 Vbeta and 13 Jbeta primers were used. The method was immunoSEQ multiplex PCR; TCRdb's version includes in-frame clones alone and lacks a portion of them. The sample holds some 150,000 clones, about 79% seen once. The record originates from a study of cytomegalovirus exposure and HLA in healthy donors. Whole-study results and caveats: For TCR beta chains, V- and J-gene trimming was later linked to a missense DCLRE1C variant. The authors later found TCR association rates varying by HLA locus, with DRB1 most and HLA-C fewest.

The rearrangement joins TRBV5-1 to TRBJ2-3; 9 bases line up with TRBD2. The receptor comes from a man aged 40-49 years in good health and CMV-seropositive. Sequenced input: PBMCs. Here the CDR3 reads CASSLLSGRVDTQYF. The CDR3 DNA sequence: TGCGCCAGCAGCTTGCTTAGCGGGAGAGTCGATACGCAGTATTTT.